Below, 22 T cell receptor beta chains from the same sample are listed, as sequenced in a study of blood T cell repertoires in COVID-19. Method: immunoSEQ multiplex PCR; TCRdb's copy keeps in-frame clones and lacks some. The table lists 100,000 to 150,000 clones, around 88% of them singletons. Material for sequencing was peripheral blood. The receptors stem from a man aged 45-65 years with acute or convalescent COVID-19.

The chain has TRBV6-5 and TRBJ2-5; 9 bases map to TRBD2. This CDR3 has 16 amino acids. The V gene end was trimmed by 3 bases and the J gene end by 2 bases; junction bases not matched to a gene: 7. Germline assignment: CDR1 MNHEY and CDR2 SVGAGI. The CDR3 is CASSYVPAGGQETQYF. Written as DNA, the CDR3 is TGTGCCAGCAGTTATGTCCCAGCGGGGGGTCAAGAGACCCAGTACTTC.

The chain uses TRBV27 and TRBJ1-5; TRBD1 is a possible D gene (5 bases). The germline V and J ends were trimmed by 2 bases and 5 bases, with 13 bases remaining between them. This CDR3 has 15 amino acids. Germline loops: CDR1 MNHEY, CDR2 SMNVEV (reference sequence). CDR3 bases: TGTGCCAGCAGTTTACAGGGTTCCGATGATCAGCCCCAGCATTTT. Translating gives CASSLQGSDDQPQHF.

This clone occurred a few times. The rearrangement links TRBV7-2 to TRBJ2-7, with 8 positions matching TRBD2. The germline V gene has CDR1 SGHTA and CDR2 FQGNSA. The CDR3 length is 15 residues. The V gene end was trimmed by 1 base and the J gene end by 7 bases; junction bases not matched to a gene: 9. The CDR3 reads CASSLGVGRGGEQYF. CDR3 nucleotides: TGTGCCAGCAGCTTAGGGGTCGGGAGGGGTGGAGAGCAGTACTTC. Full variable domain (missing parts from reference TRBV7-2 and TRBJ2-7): GAGVSQSPSNKVTEKGKDVELRCDPISGHTALYWYRQSLGQGLEFLIYFQGNSAPDKSGLPSDRFSAERTGGSVSTLTIQRTQQEDSAVYLCASSLGVGRGGEQYFGPGTRLTVT.

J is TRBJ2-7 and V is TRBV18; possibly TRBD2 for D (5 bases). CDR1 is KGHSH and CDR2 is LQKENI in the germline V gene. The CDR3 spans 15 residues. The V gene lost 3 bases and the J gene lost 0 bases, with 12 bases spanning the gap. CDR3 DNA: TGTGCCAGCTCACCCCTTGGGGAGAGCTCCTACGAGCAGTACTTC. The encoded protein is CASSPLGESSYEQYF.

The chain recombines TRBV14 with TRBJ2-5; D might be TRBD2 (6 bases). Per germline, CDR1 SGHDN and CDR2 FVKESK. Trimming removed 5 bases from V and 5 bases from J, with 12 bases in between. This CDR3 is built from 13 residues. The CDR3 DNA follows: TGTGCCAGCAGCGTCGGACTACGGGAGACCCAGTACTTC. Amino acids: CASSVGLRETQYF.

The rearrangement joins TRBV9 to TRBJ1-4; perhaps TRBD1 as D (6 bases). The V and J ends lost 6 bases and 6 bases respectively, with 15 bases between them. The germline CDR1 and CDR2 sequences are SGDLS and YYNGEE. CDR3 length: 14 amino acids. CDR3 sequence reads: CASNAGGVDEKLFF. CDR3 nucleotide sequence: TGTGCCAGCAACGCGGGGGGCGTGGATGAAAAACTGTTTTTT.

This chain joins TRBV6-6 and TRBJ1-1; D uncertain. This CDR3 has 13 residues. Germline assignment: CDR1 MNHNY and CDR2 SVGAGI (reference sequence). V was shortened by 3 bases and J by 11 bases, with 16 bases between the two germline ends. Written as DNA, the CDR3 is TGTGCCAGCAGTTATGCAGGCTCTCTGTTGGCTTTCTTT. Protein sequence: CASSYAGSLLAFF.

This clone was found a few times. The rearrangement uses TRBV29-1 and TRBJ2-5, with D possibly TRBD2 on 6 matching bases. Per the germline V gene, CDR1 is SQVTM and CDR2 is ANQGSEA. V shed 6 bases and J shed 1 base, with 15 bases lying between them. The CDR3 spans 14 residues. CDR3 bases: TGCAGCGTGGACCGGGACTCGAGCCAAGAGACCCAGTACTTC. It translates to CSVDRDSSQETQYF.

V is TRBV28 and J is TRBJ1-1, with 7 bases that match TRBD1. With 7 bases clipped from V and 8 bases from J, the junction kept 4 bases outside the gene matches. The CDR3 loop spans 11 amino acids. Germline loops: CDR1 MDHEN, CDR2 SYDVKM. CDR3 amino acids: CASNEGAEAFF. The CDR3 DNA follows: TGTGCCAGCAACGAGGGGGCAGAAGCTTTCTTT.

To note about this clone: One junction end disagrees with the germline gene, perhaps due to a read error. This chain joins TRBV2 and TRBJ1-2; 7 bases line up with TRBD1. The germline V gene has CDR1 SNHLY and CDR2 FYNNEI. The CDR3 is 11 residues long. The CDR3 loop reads CASSGQGILFF. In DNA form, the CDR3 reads TGTGCCAGCAGTGGACAGGGAATTTTGTTTTTC.

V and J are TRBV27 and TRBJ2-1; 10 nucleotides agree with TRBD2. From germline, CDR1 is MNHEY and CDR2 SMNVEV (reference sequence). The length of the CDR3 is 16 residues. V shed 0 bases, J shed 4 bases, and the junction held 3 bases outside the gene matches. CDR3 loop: CASSLSWGLAYNEQFF. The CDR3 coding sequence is TGTGCCAGCAGTTTATCGTGGGGACTAGCGTACAATGAGCAGTTCTTC.

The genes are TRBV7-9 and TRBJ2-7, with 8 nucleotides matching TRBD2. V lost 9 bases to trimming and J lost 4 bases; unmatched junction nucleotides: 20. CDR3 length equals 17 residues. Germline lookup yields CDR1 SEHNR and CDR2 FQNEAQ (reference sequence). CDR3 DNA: TGTGCCAGTTCACGAAGCGGGGGCAGGGGTCACTCGTACGAGCAGTACTTC. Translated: CASSRSGGRGHSYEQYF.

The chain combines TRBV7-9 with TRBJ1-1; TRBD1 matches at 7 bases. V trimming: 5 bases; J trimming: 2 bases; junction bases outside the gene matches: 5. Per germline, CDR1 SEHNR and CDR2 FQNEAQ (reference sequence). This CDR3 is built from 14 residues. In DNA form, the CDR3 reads TGTGCCAGCAGCCAGGGACAGACAAACACTGAAGCTTTCTTT. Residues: CASSQGQTNTEAFF.

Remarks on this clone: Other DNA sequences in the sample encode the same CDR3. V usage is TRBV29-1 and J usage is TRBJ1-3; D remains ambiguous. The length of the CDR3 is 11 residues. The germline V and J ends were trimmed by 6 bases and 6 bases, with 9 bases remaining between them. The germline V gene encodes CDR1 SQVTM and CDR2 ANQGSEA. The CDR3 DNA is TGCAGCGTCCAAACTTTAAACACCATATATTTT. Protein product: CSVQTLNTIYF.

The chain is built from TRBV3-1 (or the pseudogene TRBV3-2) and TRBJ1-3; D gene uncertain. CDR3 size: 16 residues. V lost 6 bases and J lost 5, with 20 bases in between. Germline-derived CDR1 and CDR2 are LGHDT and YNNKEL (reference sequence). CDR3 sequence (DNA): TGTGCCAGCAGTCGAACAAGATCGGGGTTTAGAAACACCATATATTTT. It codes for CASSRTRSGFRNTIYF.

DNA for the CDR3: TGTGCCAGCAGCCCCCTCTGGGCAGGAAGGAACTATGGCTACACCTTC. Translated, it gives CASSPLWAGRNYGYTF. The V gene is TRBV7-2, the J gene TRBJ1-2, with no clear D. The germline V and J ends were trimmed by 5 bases and 2 bases, with 18 bases remaining between them. Germline V gene data show CDR1 as SGHTA and CDR2 as FQGNSA. The CDR3 spans 16 residues.

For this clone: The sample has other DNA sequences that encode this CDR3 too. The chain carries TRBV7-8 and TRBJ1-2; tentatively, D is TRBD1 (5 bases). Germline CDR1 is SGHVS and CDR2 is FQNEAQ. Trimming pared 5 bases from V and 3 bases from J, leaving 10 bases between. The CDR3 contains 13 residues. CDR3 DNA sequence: TGTGCCAGCAGCCGAACGGGGGACTATGGCTACACCTTC. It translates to CASSRTGDYGYTF. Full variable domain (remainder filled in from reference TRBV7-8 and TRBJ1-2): GAGVSQSPRYKVAKRGQDVALRCDPISGHVSLFWYQQALGQGPEFLTYFQNEAQLDKSGLPSDRFFAERPEGSVSTLKIQRTQQEDSAVYLCASSRTGDYGYTFGSGTRLTVV.

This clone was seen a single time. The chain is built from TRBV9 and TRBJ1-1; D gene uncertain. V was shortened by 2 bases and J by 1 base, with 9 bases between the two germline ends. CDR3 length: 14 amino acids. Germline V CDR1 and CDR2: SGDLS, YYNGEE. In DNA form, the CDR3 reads TGTGCCAGCAGCGTCACCGGGGAGAACACTGAAGCTTTCTTT. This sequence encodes CASSVTGENTEAFF.

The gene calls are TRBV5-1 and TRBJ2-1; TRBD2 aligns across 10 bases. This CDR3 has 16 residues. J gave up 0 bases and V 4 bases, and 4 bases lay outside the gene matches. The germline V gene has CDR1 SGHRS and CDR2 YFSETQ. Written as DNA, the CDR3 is TGCGCCAGCAGCGGAGCTAGCGGGAGCTCCTACAATGAGCAGTTCTTC. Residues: CASSGASGSSYNEQFF.

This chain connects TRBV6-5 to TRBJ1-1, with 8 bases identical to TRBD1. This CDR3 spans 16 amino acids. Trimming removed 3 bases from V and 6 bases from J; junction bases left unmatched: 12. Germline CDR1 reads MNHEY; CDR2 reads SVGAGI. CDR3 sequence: CASSYRAGGRKSEAFF. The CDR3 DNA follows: TGTGCCAGCAGTTATAGGGCAGGGGGCAGGAAGTCTGAAGCTTTCTTT.

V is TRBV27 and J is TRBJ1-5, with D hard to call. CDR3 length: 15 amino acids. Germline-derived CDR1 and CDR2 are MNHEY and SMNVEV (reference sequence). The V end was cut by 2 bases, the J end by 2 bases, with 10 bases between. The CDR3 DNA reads TGTGCCAGCAGTTTAAGTTCTCGGGGCAATCAGCCCCAGCATTTT. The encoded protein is CASSLSSRGNQPQHF.

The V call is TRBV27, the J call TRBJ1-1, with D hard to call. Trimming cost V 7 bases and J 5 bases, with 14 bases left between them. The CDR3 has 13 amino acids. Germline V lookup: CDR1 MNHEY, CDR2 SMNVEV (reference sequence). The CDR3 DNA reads TGTGCCAGCACCAACCCCGGAGGGACTGAAGCTTTCTTT. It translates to CASTNPGGTEAFF.